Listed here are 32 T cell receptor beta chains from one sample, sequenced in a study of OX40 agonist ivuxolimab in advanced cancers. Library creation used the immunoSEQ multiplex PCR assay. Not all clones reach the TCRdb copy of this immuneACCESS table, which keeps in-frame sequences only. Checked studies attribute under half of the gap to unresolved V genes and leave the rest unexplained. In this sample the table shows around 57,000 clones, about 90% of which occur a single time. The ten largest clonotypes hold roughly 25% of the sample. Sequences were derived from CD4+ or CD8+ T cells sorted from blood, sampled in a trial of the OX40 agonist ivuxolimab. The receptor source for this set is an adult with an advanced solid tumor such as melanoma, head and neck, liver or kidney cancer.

The CDR3 bases are TGTGCCAGCAGCGTGTTTCAGGGCTCTGGAAACACCATATATTTT. The encoded protein is CASSVFQGSGNTIYF. V is TRBV9 and J is TRBJ1-3; weak D call: TRBD1 (5 bases). The CDR3 covers 15 residues. Trimming pared 2 bases from V and 0 bases from J, leaving 9 bases between. In germline, CDR1 is SGDLS, CDR2 YYNGEE. Filled out from reference TRBV9 and TRBJ1-3, the complete variable domain reads DSGVTQTPKHLITATGQRVTLRCSPRSGDLSVYWYQQSLDQGLQFLIQYYNGEERAKGNILERFSAQQFPDLHSELNLSSLELGDSALYFCASSVFQGSGNTIYFGEGSWLTVV.

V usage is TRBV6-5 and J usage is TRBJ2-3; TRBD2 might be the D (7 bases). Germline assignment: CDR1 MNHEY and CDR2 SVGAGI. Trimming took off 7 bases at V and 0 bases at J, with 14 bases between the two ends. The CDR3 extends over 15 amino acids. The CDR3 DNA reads TGTGCCAGCACGCCACGGGGGGCTAGCACAGATACGCAGTATTTT. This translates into CASTPRGASTDTQYF.

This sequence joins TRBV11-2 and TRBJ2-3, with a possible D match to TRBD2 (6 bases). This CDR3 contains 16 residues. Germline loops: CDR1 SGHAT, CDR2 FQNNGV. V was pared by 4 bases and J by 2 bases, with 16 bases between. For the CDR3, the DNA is TGTGCCAGCAGCTCCCTAGTACTAGCTTTCACAGATACGCAGTATTTT. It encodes CASSSLVLAFTDTQYF.

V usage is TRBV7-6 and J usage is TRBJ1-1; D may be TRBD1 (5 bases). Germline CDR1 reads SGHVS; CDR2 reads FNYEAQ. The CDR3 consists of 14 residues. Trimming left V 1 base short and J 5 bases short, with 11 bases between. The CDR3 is CASSLGGEPTEAFF. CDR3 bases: TGTGCCAGCAGCTTAGGAGGGGAGCCGACTGAAGCTTTCTTT.

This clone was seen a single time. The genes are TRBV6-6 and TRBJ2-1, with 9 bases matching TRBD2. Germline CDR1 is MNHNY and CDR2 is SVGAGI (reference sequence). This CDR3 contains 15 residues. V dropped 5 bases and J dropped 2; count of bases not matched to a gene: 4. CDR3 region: CASSQLAGAYNEQFF. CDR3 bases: TGTGCCAGCAGTCAATTAGCGGGAGCCTACAATGAGCAGTTCTTC.

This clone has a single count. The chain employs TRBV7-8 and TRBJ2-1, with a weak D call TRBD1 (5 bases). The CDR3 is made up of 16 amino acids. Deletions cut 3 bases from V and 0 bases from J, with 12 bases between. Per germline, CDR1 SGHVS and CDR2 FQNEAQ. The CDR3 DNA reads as TGTGCCAGCAGCTTTATTACAGGATACTCCTACAATGAGCAGTTCTTC. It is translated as CASSFITGYSYNEQFF. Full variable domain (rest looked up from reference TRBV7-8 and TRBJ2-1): GAGVSQSPRYKVAKRGQDVALRCDPISGHVSLFWYQQALGQGPEFLTYFQNEAQLDKSGLPSDRFFAERPEGSVSTLKIQRTQQEDSAVYLCASSFITGYSYNEQFFGPGTRLTVL.

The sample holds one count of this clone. CDR3: CASSVGTSGGFTDTQYF. The CDR3 DNA reads as TGTGCCAGCAGCGTAGGGACTAGCGGGGGATTCACAGATACGCAGTATTTT. The V call is TRBV9, the J call TRBJ2-3; 13 nucleotides line up with TRBD2. CDR3 length equals 17 residues. J was trimmed by 2 bases and V by 0 bases; bases with no gene match: 3. Germline V gene sequence: CDR1 SGDLS, CDR2 YYNGEE.

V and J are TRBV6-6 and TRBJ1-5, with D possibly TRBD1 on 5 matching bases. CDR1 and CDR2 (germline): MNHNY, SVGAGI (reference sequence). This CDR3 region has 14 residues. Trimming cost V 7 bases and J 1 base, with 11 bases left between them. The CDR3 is CASKTDRSNQPQHF. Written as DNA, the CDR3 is TGTGCCAGCAAGACAGACCGCAGCAATCAGCCCCAGCATTTT.

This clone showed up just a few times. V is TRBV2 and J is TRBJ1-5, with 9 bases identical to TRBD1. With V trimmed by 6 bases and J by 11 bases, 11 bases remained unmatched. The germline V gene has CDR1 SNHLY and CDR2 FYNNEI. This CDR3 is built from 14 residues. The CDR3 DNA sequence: TGTGCCAGCAGGGGAAGACAGGGGGGGAGAGCCCAGCATTTT. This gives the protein CASRGRQGGRAQHF.

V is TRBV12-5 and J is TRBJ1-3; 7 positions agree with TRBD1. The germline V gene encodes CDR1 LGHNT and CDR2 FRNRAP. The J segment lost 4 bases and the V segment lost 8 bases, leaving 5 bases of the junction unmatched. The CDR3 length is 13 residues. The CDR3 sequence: CASSGQKGNTIYF. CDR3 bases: TGTGCTAGTTCGGGACAGAAAGGAAACACCATATATTTT.

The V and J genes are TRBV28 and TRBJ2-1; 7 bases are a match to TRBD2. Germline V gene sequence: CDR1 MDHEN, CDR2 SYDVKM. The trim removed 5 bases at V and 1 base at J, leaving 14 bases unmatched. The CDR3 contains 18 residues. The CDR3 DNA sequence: TGTGCCAGCAGTCTTGGGGCTCCGGGAGGCCTTTCCTACAATGAGCAGTTCTTC. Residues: CASSLGAPGGLSYNEQFF.

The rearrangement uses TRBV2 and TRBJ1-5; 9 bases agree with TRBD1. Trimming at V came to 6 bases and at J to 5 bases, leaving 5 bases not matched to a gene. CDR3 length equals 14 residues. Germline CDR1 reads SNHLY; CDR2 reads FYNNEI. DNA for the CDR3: TGTGCCAGCAGAGGAGACAGGGGGGATCAGCCCCAGCATTTT. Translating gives CASRGDRGDQPQHF.

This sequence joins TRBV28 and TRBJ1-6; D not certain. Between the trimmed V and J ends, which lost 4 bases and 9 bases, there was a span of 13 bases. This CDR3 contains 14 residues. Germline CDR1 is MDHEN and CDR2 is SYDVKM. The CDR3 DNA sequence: TGTGCCAGCAGTTCTCTCATTACGGGTTCACCCCTCCACTTT. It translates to CASSSLITGSPLHF.

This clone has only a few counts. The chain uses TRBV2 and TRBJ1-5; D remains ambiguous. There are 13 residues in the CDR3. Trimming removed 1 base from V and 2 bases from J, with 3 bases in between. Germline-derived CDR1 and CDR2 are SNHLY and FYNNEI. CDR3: CASSEGGNQPQHF. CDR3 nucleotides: TGTGCCAGCAGTGAAGGGGGCAATCAGCCCCAGCATTTT.

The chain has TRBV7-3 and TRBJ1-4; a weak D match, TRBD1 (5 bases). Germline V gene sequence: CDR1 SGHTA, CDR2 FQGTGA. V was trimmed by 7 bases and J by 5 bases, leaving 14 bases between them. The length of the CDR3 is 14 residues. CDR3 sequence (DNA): TGTGCCAGCACCCCGGGACGGCAAAATGAAAAACTGTTTTTT. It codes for CASTPGRQNEKLFF.

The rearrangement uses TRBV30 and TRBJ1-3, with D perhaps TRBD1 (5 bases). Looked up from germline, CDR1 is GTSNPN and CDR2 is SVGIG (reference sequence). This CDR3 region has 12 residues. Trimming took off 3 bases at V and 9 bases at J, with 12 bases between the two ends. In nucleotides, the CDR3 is TGTGCCTGGAGCAGGGCAATTGGCACCATATATTTT. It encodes CAWSRAIGTIYF.

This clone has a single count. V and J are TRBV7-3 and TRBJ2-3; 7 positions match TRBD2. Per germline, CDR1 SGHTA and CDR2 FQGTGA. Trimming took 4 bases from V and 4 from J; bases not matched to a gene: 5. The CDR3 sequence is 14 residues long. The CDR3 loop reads CASSSMTSPDTQYF. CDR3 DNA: TGTGCCAGCAGCTCGATGACTAGCCCAGATACGCAGTATTTT.

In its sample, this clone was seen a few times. The CDR3 is CASSYSFGTLLHF. CDR3 in DNA: TGTGCCAGCAGTTACTCGTTCGGGACGCTCCTCCACTTT. J is TRBJ1-6 and V is TRBV6-5; a possible D gene is TRBD1 (5 bases). V was clipped by 0 bases and J by 15 bases, with 12 bases between them. CDR1 and CDR2 from the germline V gene are MNHEY and SVGAGI. The CDR3 covers 13 residues.

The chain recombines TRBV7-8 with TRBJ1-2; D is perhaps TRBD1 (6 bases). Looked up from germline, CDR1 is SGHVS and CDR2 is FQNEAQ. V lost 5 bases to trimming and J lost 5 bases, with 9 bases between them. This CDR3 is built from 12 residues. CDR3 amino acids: CASSRTVYGYTF. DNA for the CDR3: TGTGCCAGCAGCAGGACAGTGTATGGCTACACCTTC.

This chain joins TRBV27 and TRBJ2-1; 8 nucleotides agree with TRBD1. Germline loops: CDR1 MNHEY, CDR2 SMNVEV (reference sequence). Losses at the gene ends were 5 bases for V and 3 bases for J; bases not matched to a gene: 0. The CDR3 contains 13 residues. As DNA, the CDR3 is TGTGCCAGCAGTGACAGGGGCTACAATGAGCAGTTCTTC. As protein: CASSDRGYNEQFF.

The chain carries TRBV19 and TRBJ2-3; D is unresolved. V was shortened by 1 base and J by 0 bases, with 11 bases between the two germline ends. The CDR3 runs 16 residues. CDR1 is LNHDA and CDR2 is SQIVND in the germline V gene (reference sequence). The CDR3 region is CASSIGLFTSTDTQYF. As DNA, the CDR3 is TGTGCCAGTAGTATAGGACTGTTCACTAGCACAGATACGCAGTATTTT.

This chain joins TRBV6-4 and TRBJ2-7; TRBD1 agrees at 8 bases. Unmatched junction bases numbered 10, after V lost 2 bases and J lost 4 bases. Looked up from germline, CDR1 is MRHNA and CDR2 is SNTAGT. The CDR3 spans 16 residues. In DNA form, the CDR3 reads TGTGCCAGCAGTGACCCTCGGGACAGGAGGATATACGAGCAGTACGTC. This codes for CASSDPRDRRIYEQYV.

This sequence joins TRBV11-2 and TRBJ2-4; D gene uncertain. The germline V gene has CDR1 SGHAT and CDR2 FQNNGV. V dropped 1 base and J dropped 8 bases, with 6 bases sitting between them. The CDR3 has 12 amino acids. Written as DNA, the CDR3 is TGTGCCAGCAGCTTAGCATCTGACATTCAGTACTTC. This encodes CASSLASDIQYF.

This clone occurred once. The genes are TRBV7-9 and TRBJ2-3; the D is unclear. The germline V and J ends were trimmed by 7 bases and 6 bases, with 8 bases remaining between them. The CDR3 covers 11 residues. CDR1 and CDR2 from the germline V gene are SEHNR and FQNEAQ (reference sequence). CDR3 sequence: CASTAVDTQYF. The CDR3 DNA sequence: TGTGCCAGCACCGCGGTCGATACGCAGTATTTT.

In DNA form, the CDR3 reads TGTGCCAGCAGCCTCGGGCTGGTCCCGGATACGCAGTATTTT. Its translation: CASSLGLVPDTQYF. This rearrangement joins TRBV13 to TRBJ2-3; no reliable D call. The CDR3 sequence is 14 residues long. V was trimmed by 5 bases and J by 6 bases, leaving 15 bases between them. CDR1 and CDR2 from the germline V gene are PRHDT and FYEKMQ (reference sequence).

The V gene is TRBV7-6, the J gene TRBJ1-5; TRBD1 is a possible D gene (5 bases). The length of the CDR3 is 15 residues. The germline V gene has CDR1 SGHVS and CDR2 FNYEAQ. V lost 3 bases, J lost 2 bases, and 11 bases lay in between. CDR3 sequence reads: CASSFGQGRNQPQHF. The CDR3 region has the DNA TGTGCCAGCAGCTTCGGGCAGGGACGCAATCAGCCCCAGCATTTT.

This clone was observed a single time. DNA of the CDR3: TGTGCCAGCAGTTATGGTCACGCTACCGAGCAGTACGTC. This sequence encodes CASSYGHATEQYV. The V call is TRBV6-5, the J call TRBJ2-7, with no clear D. CDR3 length: 13 residues. The V end was cut by 3 bases, the J end by 6 bases, with 12 bases between. Germline-derived CDR1 and CDR2 are MNHEY and SVGAGI.

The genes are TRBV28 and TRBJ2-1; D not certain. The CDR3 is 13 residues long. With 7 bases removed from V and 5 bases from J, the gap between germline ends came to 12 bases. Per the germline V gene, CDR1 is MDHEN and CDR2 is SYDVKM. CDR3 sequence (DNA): TGTGCCAGCACCAGACCGAGGAACAATGAGCAGTTCTTC. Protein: CASTRPRNNEQFF.

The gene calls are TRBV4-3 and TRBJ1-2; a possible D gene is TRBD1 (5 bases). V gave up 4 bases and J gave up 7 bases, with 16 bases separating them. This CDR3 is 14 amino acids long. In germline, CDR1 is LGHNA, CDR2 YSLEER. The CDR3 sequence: CASSPETGPLGYTF. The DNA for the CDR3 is TGCGCCAGCAGCCCGGAAACGGGGCCGCTTGGCTACACCTTC.

CDR3 sequence reads: CASSLGRAQPQHF. The CDR3, as DNA: TGTGCCAGCAGCTTGGGCAGGGCTCAGCCCCAGCATTTT. V is TRBV7-9 and J is TRBJ1-5; possible D gene TRBD1, 5 bases. CDR3 length: 13 residues. CDR1 and CDR2 from the germline V gene are SEHNR and FQNEAQ (reference sequence). Between the trimmed V and J ends, which lost 3 bases and 6 bases, there was a span of 9 bases.

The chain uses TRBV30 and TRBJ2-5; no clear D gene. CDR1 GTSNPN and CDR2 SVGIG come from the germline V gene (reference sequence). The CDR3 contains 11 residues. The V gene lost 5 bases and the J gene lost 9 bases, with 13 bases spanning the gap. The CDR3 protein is CAWETDLAQYF. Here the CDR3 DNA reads TGTGCCTGGGAAACAGATCTAGCCCAGTACTTC. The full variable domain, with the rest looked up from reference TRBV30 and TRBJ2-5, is SQTIHQWPATLVQPVGSPLSLECTVEGTSNPNLYWYRQAAGRGLQLLFYSVGIGQISSEVPQNLSASRPQDRQFILSSKKLLLSDSGFYLCAWETDLAQYFGPGTRLLVL.

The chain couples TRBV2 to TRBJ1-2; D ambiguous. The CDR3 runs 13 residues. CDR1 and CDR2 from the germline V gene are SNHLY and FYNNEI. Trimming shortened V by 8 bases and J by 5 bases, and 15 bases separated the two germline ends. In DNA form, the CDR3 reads TGTGCCAGCGAGGTGAGCCTAAATTATGGCTACACCTTC. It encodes CASEVSLNYGYTF.